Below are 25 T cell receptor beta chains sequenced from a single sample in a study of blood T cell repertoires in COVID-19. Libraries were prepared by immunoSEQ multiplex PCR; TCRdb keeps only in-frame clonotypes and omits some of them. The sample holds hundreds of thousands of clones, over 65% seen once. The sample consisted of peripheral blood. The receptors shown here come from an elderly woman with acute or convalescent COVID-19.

In DNA form, the CDR3 reads TGCGCCAGCAGCTTGGCCGGGACAGTCTATGGAAACACCATATATTTT. Translating gives CASSLAGTVYGNTIYF. The rearrangement links TRBV5-1 to TRBJ1-3, with 7 bases that match TRBD1. This CDR3 is 16 amino acids long. The V and J ends lost 0 bases and 3 bases, in that order; junction bases with no gene match: 6. Germline CDR1 and CDR2: SGHRS and YFSETQ.

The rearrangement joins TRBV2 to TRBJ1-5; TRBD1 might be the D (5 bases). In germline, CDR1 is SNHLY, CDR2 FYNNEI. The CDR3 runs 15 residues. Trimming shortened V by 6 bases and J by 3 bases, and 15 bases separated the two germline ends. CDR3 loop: CASSGDSLPNQPQHF. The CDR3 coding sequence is TGTGCCAGCAGCGGAGACAGTTTACCCAATCAGCCCCAGCATTTT.

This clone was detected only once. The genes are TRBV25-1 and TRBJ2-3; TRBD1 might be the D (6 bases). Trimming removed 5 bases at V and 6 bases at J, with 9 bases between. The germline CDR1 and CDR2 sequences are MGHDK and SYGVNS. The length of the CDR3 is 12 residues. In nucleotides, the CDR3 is TGTGCCAGCAGTCCTCAGGGGGATACGCAGTATTTT. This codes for CASSPQGDTQYF.

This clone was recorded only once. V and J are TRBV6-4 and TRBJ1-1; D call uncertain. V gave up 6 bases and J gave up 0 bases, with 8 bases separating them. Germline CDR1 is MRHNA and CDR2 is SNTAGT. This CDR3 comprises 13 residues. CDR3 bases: TGTGCCAGCAGCCGGGGTATGAACACTGAAGCTTTCTTT. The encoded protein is CASSRGMNTEAFF.

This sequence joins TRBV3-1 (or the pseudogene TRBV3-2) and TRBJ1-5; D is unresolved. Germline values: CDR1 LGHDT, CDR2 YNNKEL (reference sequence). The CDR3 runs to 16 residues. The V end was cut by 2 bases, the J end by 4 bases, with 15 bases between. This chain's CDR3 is CASSQTLTGRNQPQHF. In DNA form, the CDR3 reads TGTGCCAGCAGCCAAACTCTGACGGGGAGGAATCAGCCCCAGCATTTT.

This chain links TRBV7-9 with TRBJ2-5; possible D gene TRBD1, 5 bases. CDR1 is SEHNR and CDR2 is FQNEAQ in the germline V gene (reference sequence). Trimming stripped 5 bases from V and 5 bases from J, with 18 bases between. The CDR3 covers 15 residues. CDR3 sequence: CASSKALDIRETQYF. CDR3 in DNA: TGTGCCAGCAGCAAAGCCCTGGACATTAGGGAGACCCAGTACTTC.

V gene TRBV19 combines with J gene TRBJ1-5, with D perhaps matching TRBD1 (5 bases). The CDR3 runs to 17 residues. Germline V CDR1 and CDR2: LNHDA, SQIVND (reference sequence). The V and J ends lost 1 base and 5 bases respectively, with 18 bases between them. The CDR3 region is CASSIVQMAGNYQPQHF. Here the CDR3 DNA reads TGTGCCAGTAGTATAGTCCAAATGGCAGGGAACTATCAGCCCCAGCATTTT.

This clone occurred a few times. CDR3 sequence: CASSISGPGDDYGYTF. The DNA of the CDR3 is TGTGCCAGTAGTATATCGGGCCCAGGGGATGACTATGGCTACACCTTC. The gene calls are TRBV19 and TRBJ1-2, with a weak D call TRBD1 (6 bases). CDR1 and CDR2 (germline): LNHDA, SQIVND (reference sequence). V dropped 2 bases and J dropped 3 bases, with 16 bases sitting between them. The CDR3 length is 16 residues.

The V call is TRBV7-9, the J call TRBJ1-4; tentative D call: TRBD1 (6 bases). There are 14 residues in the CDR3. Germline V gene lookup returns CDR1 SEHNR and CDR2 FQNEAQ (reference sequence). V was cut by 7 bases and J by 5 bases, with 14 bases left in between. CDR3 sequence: CASNQGRGNEKLFF. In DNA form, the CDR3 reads TGTGCCAGCAACCAGGGGAGGGGCAATGAAAAACTGTTTTTT.

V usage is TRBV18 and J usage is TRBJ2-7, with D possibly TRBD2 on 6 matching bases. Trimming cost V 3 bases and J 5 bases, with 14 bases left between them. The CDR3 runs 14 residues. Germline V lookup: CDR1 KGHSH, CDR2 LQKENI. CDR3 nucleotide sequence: TGTGCCAGCTCACCTACCGCAGGGAGGAACGAGCAGTACTTC. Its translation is CASSPTAGRNEQYF.

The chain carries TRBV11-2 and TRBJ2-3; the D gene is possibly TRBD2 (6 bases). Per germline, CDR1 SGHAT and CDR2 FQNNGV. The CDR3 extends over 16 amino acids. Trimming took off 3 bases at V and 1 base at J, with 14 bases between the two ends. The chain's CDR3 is CASSFVAGTRTDTQYF. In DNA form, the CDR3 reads TGTGCCAGCAGCTTTGTTGCGGGAACCCGCACAGATACGCAGTATTTT.

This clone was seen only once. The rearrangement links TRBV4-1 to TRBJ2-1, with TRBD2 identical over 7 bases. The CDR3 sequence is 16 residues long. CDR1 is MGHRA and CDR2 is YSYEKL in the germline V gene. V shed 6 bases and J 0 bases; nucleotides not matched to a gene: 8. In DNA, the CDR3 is TGCGCCAGCAGAGAATATAGCGGGCTCTCCTACAATGAGCAGTTCTTC. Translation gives CASREYSGLSYNEQFF.

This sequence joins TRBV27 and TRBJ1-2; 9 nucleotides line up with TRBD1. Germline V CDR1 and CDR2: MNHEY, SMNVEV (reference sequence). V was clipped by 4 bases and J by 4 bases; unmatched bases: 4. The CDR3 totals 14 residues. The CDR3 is CASSSLDRGYGYTF. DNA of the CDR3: TGTGCCAGCAGTTCCCTGGACAGGGGCTATGGCTACACCTTC.

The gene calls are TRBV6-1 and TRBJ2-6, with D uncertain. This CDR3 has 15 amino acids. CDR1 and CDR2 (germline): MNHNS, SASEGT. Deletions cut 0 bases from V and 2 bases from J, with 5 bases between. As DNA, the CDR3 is TGTGCCAGCAGTGAAGCTACAGCTGGGGCCAACGTCCTGACTTTC. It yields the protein CASSEATAGANVLTF.

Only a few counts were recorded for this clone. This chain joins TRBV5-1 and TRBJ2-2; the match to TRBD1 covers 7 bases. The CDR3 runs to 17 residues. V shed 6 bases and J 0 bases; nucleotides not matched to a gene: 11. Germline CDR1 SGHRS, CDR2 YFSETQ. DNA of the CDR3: TGCGCCAGCACCCGAGGGGGCCCAGGTTCGAACACCGGGGAGCTGTTTTTT. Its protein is CASTRGGPGSNTGELFF.

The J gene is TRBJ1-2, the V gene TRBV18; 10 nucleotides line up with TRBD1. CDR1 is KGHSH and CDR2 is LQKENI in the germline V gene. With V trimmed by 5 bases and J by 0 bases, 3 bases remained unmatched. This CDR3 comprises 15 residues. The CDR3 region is CASSNGQGANYGYTF. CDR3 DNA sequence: TGTGCCAGCTCAAATGGACAGGGGGCTAACTATGGCTACACCTTC.

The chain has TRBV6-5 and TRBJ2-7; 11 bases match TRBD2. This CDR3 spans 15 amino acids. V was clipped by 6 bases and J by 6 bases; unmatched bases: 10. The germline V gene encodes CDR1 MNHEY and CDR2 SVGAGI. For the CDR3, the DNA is TGTGCCAGCAGCGCGTCTAGCGGGAGGACGGGCGAGCAGTACTTC. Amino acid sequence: CASSASSGRTGEQYF.

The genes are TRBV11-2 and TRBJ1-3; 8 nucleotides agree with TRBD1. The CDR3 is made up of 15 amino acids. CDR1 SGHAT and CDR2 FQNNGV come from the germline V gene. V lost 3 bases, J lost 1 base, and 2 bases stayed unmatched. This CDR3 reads CASSFGQGSGNTIYF. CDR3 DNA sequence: TGTGCCAGCAGCTTCGGACAGGGATCTGGAAACACCATATATTTT.

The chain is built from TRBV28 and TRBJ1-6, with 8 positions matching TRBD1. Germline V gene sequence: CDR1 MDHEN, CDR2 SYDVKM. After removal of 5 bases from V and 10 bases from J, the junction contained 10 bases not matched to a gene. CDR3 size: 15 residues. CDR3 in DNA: TGTGCCAGCAGTGGCACCGGGACAGGAGAATCACCCCTCCACTTT. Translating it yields CASSGTGTGESPLHF.

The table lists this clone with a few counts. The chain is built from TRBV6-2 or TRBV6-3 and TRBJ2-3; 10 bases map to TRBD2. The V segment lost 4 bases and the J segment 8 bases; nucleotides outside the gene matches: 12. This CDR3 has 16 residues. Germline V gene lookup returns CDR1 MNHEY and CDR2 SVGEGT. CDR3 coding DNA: TGTGCCAGCAGTTCCCTTGGAGCGGGGGGGCTAGGTACGCAGTATTTT. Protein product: CASSSLGAGGLGTQYF.

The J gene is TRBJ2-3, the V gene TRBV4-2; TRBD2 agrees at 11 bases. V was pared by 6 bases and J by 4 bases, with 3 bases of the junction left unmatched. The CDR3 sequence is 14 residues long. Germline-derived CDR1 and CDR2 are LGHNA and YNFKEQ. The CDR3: CASSSGGAPDTQYF. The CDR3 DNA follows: TGTGCCAGCAGTAGCGGGGGGGCCCCAGATACGCAGTATTTT.

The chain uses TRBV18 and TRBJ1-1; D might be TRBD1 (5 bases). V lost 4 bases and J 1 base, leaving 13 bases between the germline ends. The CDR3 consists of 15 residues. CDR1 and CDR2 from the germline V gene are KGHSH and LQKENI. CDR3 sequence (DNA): TGTGCCAGCTCACTTTTTACAGGCGAGAACACTGAAGCTTTCTTT. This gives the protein CASSLFTGENTEAFF.

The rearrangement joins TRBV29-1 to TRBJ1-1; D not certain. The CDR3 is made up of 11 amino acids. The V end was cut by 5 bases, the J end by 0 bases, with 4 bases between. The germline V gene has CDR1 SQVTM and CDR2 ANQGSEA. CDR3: CSVIMNTEAFF. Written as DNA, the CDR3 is TGCAGCGTTATAATGAACACTGAAGCTTTCTTT.

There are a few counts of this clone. The CDR3 sequence: CASTVQETQYF. The CDR3 coding sequence is TGTGCCAGCACAGTACAAGAGACCCAGTACTTC. The genes are TRBV7-6 and TRBJ2-5; D uncertain. V dropped 7 bases and J dropped 2 bases, with 5 bases sitting between them. The CDR3 has 11 residues. Per germline, CDR1 SGHVS and CDR2 FNYEAQ.

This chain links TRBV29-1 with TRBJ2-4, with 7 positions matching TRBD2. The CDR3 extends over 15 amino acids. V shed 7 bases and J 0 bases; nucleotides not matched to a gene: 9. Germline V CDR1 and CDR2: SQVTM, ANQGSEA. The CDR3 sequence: CSATLAGLAKNIQYF. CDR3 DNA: TGCAGCGCGACTTTAGCGGGCCTAGCCAAAAACATTCAGTACTTC. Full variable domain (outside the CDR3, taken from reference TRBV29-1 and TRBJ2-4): SAVISQKPSRDICQRGTSLTIQCQVDSQVTMMFWYRQQPGQSLTLIATANQGSEATYESGFVIDKFPISRPNLTFSTLTVSNMSPEDSSIYLCSATLAGLAKNIQYFGAGTRLSVL.